The present T cell receptor (beta chain) was sequenced within a study of B cell selection in AIRE deficiency. Notes on the study in general: Only TCRbeta was sequenced; around 39% of shared healthy Treg sequences appeared in Tconv. Of some 3,900 shared Treg TCRbeta sequences, 31.6% were healthy-donor-only and approximately 9.7% patient-only. Tconv and Treg cells from AIRE-deficient patients resembled healthy donors in TCRBV usage, CDR3 length and diversity.

As for this clone: The target antigen is unknown.

Study processing details: Pooled Tregs gave about 60,000 patient and some 90,000 donor TCRbeta sequences. The repertoire was sequenced with immunoSEQ multiplex PCR; TCRdb's copy has only in-frame clones and lacks some. The DNA gave D and trimming, while V, J and clone size come from that table. The sample contains approximately 14,000 clones, about 92% of which appear only once. The CDR3 runs to 15 residues. Germline-derived CDR1 and CDR2 are SNHLY and FYNNEI. Trimming at V came to 6 bases and at J to 8 bases, leaving 12 bases not matched to a gene. The regulatory T cell sort gate was CD4+CD25hiCD127low/negative.

The gene calls are TRBV2 and TRBJ2-7, with 11 nucleotides matching TRBD1. This TCR derives from a human donor with AIRE deficiency. Sequenced: Tregs sorted from PBMCs. The CDR3 bases are TGTGCCAGCAGGCGCGCCGGACAGGGGGCCACCAAGCAGTACTTC. It translates to CASRRAGQGATKQYF. The entire variable domain, with the rest obtained from reference TRBV2 and TRBJ2-7, is as follows: EPEVTQTPSHQVTQMGQEVILRCVPISNHLYFYWYRQILGQKVEFLVSFYNNEISEKSEIFDDQFSVERPDGSNFTLKIRSTKLEDSAMYFCASRRAGQGATKQYFGPGTRLTVT.